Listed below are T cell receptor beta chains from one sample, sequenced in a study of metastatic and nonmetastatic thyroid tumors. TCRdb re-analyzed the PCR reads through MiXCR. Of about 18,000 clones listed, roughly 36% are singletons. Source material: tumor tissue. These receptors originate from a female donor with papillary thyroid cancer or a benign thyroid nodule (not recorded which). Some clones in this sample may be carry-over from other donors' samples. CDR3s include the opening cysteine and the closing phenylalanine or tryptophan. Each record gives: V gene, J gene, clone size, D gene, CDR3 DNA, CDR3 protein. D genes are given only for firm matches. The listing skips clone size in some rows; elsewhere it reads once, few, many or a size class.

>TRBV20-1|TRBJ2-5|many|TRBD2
TGCAGTGCCAAAAGCGGGAGGGGACAGACCCAGTACTTC
CSAKSGRGQTQYF
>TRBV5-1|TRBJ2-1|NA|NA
TGCGCCAGCAGCACCGGACAGCCCTCCTACAATGAGCAGTTCTTC
CASSTGQPSYNEQFF
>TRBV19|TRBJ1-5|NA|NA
TGTGCCAGTAGTATAGGTTGGGCGGATAGCAATCAGCCCCAGCATTTT
CASSIGWADSNQPQHF
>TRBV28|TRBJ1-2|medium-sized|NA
TGTGCCAGCAGTTTCTCCGAATCAAGGGTTCGTAGATCCTTC
CASSFSESRVRRSF
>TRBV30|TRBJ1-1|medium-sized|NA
TGTGCCTGGAGTATTTCCGGGGGTCGGACTGAAGCTTTCTTT
CAWSISGGRTEAFF
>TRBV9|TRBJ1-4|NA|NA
TGTGCCAGCAGCGTTGGGGGTGGGGACGAAAAACTGTTTTTT
CASSVGGGDEKLFF
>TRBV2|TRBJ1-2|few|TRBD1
TGTGCCAGCAGTGAAGAAGGGACAGCTAACTATGGCTACACCTTC
CASSEEGTANYGYTF
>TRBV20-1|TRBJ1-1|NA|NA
TGCAGTGCTAAAGGCGGGGGCACTGAAGCTTCCTTT
CSAKGGGTEASF
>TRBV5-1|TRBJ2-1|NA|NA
TGCGCCAGCAGCGGGCTAACCTCGTCTCCTAGTGAGCAGTTCTTC
CASSGLTSSPSEQFF
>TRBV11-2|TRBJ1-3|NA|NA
TGTGCCAGCAGCTTCCGGCAGGCGCCTGGAAACAACATATATTTT
CASSFRQAPGNNIYF
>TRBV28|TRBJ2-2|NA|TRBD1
TGTGCCAGCAGTTTATGGGGGACAGGGTTCACCGGGGAGCTGTTTTTT
CASSLWGTGFTGELFF
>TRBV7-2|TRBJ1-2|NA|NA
TGTGCCAGCAGCCAGGGACTGAGGAACTATGGCTACACCTTC
CASSQGLRNYGYTF
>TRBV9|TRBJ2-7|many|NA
TGTGCCAGCAGCGTAGACTCTACCTACGAGCAGTACTTC
CASSVDSTYEQYF
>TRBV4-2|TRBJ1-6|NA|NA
TGTGCCAGCAGCCAAGATTTAGGGGTTAATTCACCCCTCCACTTT
CASSQDLGVNSPLHF
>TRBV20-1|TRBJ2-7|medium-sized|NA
TGCAGTGCCCCCCTGGGTAGCGCGTTTAGGTACGAGCAGTACTTC
CSAPLGSAFRYEQYF
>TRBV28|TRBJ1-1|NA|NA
TGTGCCAGCAGTCCCAGGCACCTGGGTAGTGGCACTGAAGCTTTCTTT
CASSPRHLGSGTEAFF
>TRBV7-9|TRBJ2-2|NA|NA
TGTTCCAGCAGCCCTGACTCGGCCGTGGAGCTGTTTTTT
CSSSPDSAVELFF
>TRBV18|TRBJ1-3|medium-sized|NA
TGTGCCAGCTCAACAGTAGGGACAAGCTCTGGAAACACCATATATTTT
CASSTVGTSSGNTIYF
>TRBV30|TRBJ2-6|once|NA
TGTGCCTGGAGTATTTCAAGCTCTGGGGCCAACGTCCTGACTTTC
CAWSISSSGANVLTF
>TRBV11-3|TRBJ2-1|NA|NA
TGTGCCAGCAGCTGGGGGGAGTTGTACAATGAGCAGTTCTTC
CASSWGELYNEQFF
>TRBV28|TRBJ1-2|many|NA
TGTGCCAGCCATTACAGGAATAACTATGGCTACACCTTC
CASHYRNNYGYTF
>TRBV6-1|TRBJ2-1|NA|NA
TGTGCCAGCAGTCGGGGGGCAACCTACAATGAGCAGTTCTTC
CASSRGATYNEQFF
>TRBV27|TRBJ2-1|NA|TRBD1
TGTGCCAGCAGTCCTCCCAGCGCCGGGACAGCCATCTTC
CASSPPSAGTAIF
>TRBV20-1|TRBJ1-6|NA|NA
TGCAGTGCTAGAGATGCGACAGGAGGTTCACCCCTCCACTTT
CSARDATGGSPLHF
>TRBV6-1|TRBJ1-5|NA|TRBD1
TGTGCCAGCGTGAGGGGGCCCCCCGGGGAGCCCCAGCATTTT
CASVRGPPGEPQHF
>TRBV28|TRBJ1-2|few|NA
TGTGCCAGCAGTTTGGGGGGGTTTAATGGCTACACCTTC
CASSLGGFNGYTF
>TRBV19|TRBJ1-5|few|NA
TGTGCCAGTAGTACTCGGGGACTCAATCAGCCCCAGCATTTT
CASSTRGLNQPQHF
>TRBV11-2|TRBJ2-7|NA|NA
TGTGCCAGCAGCTTAGATGAGCCGGCTAGTTTCCCCTACGAGCAGTACTTC
CASSLDEPASFPYEQYF
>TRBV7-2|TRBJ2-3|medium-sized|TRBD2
TGTGCCAGCAGCTTAGGGACTAGCGCAGATACGCAGTATTTT
CASSLGTSADTQYF
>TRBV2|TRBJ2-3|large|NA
TGTGCCAGCAGCGTAACCCTATTCACAGATACGCAGTATTTT
CASSVTLFTDTQYF
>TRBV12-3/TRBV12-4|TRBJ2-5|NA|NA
TGTGCCAGCAGTTTAAGTGGTGGGGGAAGTGAGACCCAGTACTTC
CASSLSGGGSETQYF
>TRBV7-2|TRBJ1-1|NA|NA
TGTGCCAGCAGCTTATGGGGGCGGACTGAAGCTTTCTTT
CASSLWGRTEAFF
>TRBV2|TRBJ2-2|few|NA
TGTGCCGGCGAATTAACAGGTGTCACCGGGGAGCTGTTTTTT
CAGELTGVTGELFF
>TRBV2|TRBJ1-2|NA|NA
TGTGCCAGCAGCCAGATGGTACAGGGCTATGGCTACACCTTC
CASSQMVQGYGYTF
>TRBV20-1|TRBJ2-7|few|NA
TGCAGTGCCTGGAATGCAGGCTCCTACGAGCAGTACTTC
CSAWNAGSYEQYF
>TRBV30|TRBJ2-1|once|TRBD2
TGTGCCTTAGAAGTAGGGCTAGCGGCCTACAATGAGCAGTTCTTC
CALEVGLAAYNEQFF
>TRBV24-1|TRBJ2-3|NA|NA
TGTGCCGCCAGAGGACTATTGACAGATACGCAGTATTTT
CAARGLLTDTQYF
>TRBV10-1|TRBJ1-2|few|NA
TGCGCCAGCAGTGATGGTAGCGGCTACACCTTC
CASSDGSGYTF
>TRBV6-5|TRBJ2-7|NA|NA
TGTGCCAGCAGTTACGGGCCCGGCCAGGGTCTCCAAGGGTACTTC
CASSYGPGQGLQGYF
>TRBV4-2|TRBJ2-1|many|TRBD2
TGTGCCAGCAGCCAAGACGGGGGCTCGGCTAGCGGGAGGTTATACAATGAGCAGTTCTTC
CASSQDGGSASGRLYNEQFF
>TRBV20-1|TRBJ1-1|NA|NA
TGCAGTGCTAGAGGGTCCAGGGATAACACTGAAGCTTTCTTT
CSARGSRDNTEAFF
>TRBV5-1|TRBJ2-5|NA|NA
TGCGCCAGCAGCCCCGCGGCGGGTATCCAAGAGACCCAGTACTTC
CASSPAAGIQETQYF
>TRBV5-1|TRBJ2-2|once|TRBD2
TGCGCCAGCATGACTAGCGGGGGGCAGAACACCGGGGAGCTGTTTTTT
CASMTSGGQNTGELFF
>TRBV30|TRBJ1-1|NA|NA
TGTGCCTGGAGTATCTTGGGGGGCTCTACTGAAGCTTTCTTT
CAWSILGGSTEAFF
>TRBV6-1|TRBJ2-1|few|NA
TGTGCCGGAAGTCAAGAGGTAGATCAACGCGAGCAGTTCTTC
CAGSQEVDQREQFF
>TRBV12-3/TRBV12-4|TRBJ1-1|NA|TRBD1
TGTGCCAGCATCCCCGGACAGGCCCTCACTGAAGCTTTCTTT
CASIPGQALTEAFF
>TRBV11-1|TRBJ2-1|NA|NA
TGTGCCAGCAGCTCTCGGGGAGGCTCCTACAATGAGCAGTTCTTC
CASSSRGGSYNEQFF
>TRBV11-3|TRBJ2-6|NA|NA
TGTGCCAGCAGCTTAGGGTCTCGTGCTGGGGCCAACGTCCTGACTTTC
CASSLGSRAGANVLTF
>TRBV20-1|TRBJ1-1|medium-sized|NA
TGCAGTGCTAGAGAGAACCTGGCCACTGAAGCTTTCTTT
CSARENLATEAFF
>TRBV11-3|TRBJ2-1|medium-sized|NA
TGTGCCAGCAGCTTAGGGAACTACAATGAGCAGTTCTTC
CASSLGNYNEQFF
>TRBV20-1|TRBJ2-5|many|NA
TGCAGTGCTAGAGAGGGCCCGGGGGAGACCCAGTACTTC
CSAREGPGETQYF
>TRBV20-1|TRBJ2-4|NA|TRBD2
TGCAGTGCTCAAGGACTAGCGGGAACGGAAGCCAAAAACATTCAGTACTTC
CSAQGLAGTEAKNIQYF